The 6 T cell receptor beta chains below come from one sample, sequenced in a study of blood T cell repertoires in COVID-19. The data were produced by immunoSEQ multiplex PCR, yet TCRdb's version contains in-frame clones alone and is incomplete. Of roughly 350,000 clones listed, around 89% are singletons. Sequenced: peripheral blood. Receptors were obtained from a woman in her forties or fifties with active or convalescent COVID-19.

The rearrangement links TRBV6-5 to TRBJ1-2, with TRBD1 as a possible D gene (5 bases). With 7 bases removed from V and 4 bases from J, the gap between germline ends came to 19 bases. Germline CDR1 and CDR2: MNHEY and SVGAGI. This CDR3 has 15 amino acids. Written as DNA, the CDR3 is TGTGCCAGCATCCCAAACTTAGACAGTCCCTATGGCTACACCTTC. Encoded protein: CASIPNLDSPYGYTF.

This clone has a single count. The chain's CDR3 is CATSRDLGADEKLFF. The CDR3 nucleotides are TGTGCCACCAGCAGAGATCTGGGGGCCGATGAAAAACTGTTTTTT. The chain has TRBV15 and TRBJ1-4; TRBD1 might be the D (6 bases). Germline CDR1 reads LNHNV; CDR2 reads YYDKDF (reference sequence). V lost 0 bases and J 6 bases, leaving 11 bases between the germline ends. This CDR3 comprises 15 residues.

The CDR3 DNA sequence: TGCGCCAGCAGCTTGGCAGGGACTAGCGGGCCCTACAATGAGCAGTTCTTC. This translates into CASSLAGTSGPYNEQFF. V is TRBV5-1 and J is TRBJ2-1, with 12 bases matching TRBD2. CDR3 length: 17 amino acids. Germline V gives CDR1 SGHRS, CDR2 YFSETQ. The V segment lost 0 bases and the J segment 2 bases; nucleotides outside the gene matches: 3.

The V and J genes are TRBV27 and TRBJ2-2; TRBD1 is a possible D gene (6 bases). V lost 8 bases, J lost 3 bases, and 13 bases lay in between. Germline CDR1 is MNHEY and CDR2 is SMNVEV (reference sequence). The CDR3 contains 14 residues. In nucleotides, the CDR3 is TGTGCCAGCGCAGGGGTATCGGACACCGGGGAGCTGTTTTTT. Amino acids: CASAGVSDTGELFF.

The chain is built from TRBV7-2 and TRBJ2-1, with TRBD2 matching over 7 bases. This CDR3 has 15 amino acids. V lost 5 bases, J lost 0 bases, and 4 bases stayed unmatched. In germline, CDR1 is SGHTA, CDR2 FQGNSA. Written as DNA, the CDR3 is TGTGCCAGCAGCACGACTAGCCGCTCCTACAATGAGCAGTTCTTC. Its translation is CASSTTSRSYNEQFF.

The rearrangement links TRBV4-1 to TRBJ1-4; D not certain. Germline V gene lookup returns CDR1 MGHRA and CDR2 YSYEKL. The CDR3 consists of 14 residues. The V end was cut by 3 bases, the J end by 8 bases, with 13 bases between. In DNA, the CDR3 is TGCGCCAGCAGCCAGCTACTGATCTGGGAAAAACTGTTTTTT. Its protein is CASSQLLIWEKLFF.